A single sample gave rise to the 18 T cell receptor beta chains below, sequenced in a study of blood T cell repertoires in COVID-19. Data came from immunoSEQ multiplex PCR; TCRdb stores just in-frame clones and leaves some out. The top ten clones hold less than 15% of a sample with 250,000 to 300,000 clones, 86% of them seen once. The sequenced sample consisted of peripheral blood. The receptors shown here come from a woman in her thirties with COVID-19, enrolled during active disease.

The chain couples TRBV6-1 to TRBJ1-2; 12 positions match TRBD1. Germline trimming cut 2 bases from V and 8 bases from J; bases unmatched to any gene: 6. This CDR3 is built from 15 residues. Per the germline V gene, CDR1 is MNHNS and CDR2 is SASEGT. Written as DNA, the CDR3 is TGTGCCAGCAGTGAACTGGGACAGGGGGCTGAGGGCTACACCTTC. Amino acids: CASSELGQGAEGYTF.

This chain uses TRBV27 with TRBJ1-4; TRBD1 matches 7 bases. CDR3 length: 17 amino acids. Trimming took 3 bases from V and 7 from J; bases not matched to a gene: 14. The germline V gene has CDR1 MNHEY and CDR2 SMNVEV (reference sequence). The CDR3, as DNA: TGTGCCAGCAGTTTCTATCCCAGGGGGGACGCCGGTGAAAAACTGTTTTTT. Encoded protein: CASSFYPRGDAGEKLFF. The variable domain in full, with the rest retrieved from reference TRBV27 and TRBJ1-4, is EAQVTQNPRYLITVTGKKLTVTCSQNMNHEYMSWYRQDPGLGLRQIYYSMNVEVTDKGDVPEGYKVSRKEKRNFPLILESPSPNQTSLYFCASSFYPRGDAGEKLFFGSGTQLSVL.

The chain combines TRBV20-1 with TRBJ1-2; 7 nucleotides match TRBD1. V lost 5 bases to trimming and J lost 8 bases; unmatched junction nucleotides: 5. CDR1 DFQATT and CDR2 SNEGSKA come from the germline V gene (reference sequence). There are 11 residues in the CDR3. This chain's CDR3 is CSARYRGGYTF. CDR3 coding DNA: TGCAGTGCTCGGTACAGGGGAGGCTACACCTTC.

The rearrangement joins TRBV2 to TRBJ2-1, with 10 bases that match TRBD2. The CDR3 contains 14 residues. The trim removed 7 bases at V and 2 bases at J, leaving 2 bases unmatched. From germline, CDR1 is SNHLY and CDR2 FYNNEI. CDR3 sequence reads: CASNLAGAYNEQFF. CDR3 DNA: TGTGCCAGCAACCTAGCGGGGGCCTACAATGAGCAGTTCTTC.

V and J are TRBV27 and TRBJ2-1; 9 nucleotides agree with TRBD2. The junction had 6 bases not matched to a gene; V was cut back by 2 bases and J by 7 bases. Germline CDR1 is MNHEY and CDR2 is SMNVEV (reference sequence). The CDR3 is made up of 15 amino acids. The CDR3 sequence is CASSLSGGRRNEQFF. The DNA of the CDR3 is TGTGCCAGCAGTTTAAGCGGGGGGCGGAGGAATGAGCAGTTCTTC.

The chain uses TRBV5-1 and TRBJ1-6; TRBD1 aligns across 9 bases. Trimming took 3 bases from V and 7 from J; bases not matched to a gene: 2. There are 14 residues in the CDR3. Germline V gene sequence: CDR1 SGHRS, CDR2 YFSETQ. CDR3: CASSSTGGNSPLHF. In DNA, the CDR3 is TGCGCCAGCAGCTCGACAGGGGGGAATTCACCCCTCCACTTT. The full variable domain, its missing parts supplied by reference TRBV5-1 and TRBJ1-6, is KAGVTQTPRYLIKTRGQQVTLSCSPISGHRSVSWYQQTPGQGLQFLFEYFSETQRNKGNFPGRFSGRQFSNSRSEMNVSTLELGDSALYLCASSSTGGNSPLHFGNGTRLTVT.

This chain connects TRBV18 to TRBJ1-1, with 12 bases aligning to TRBD1. The trim removed 4 bases at V and 1 base at J, leaving 4 bases unmatched. There are 16 residues in the CDR3. The germline CDR1 and CDR2 sequences are KGHSH and LQKENI. The CDR3 coding sequence is TGTGCCAGCTCACTCCGGGACAGGGGGCGGAACACTGAAGCTTTCTTT. Its translation is CASSLRDRGRNTEAFF.

The V and J genes are TRBV7-9 and TRBJ2-1, with 8 bases identical to TRBD2. V trimming: 0 bases; J trimming: 4 bases; junction bases outside the gene matches: 8. The germline V gene has CDR1 SEHNR and CDR2 FQNEAQ (reference sequence). The CDR3 is 17 amino acids. CDR3 amino acids: CASSLAPQAGAYNEQFF. CDR3 nucleotides: TGTGCCAGCAGCTTAGCTCCACAAGCGGGGGCTTACAATGAGCAGTTCTTC.

DNA of the CDR3: TGCGCCAGCGGTTACAGGGTCCAGAACACTGAAGCTTTCTTT. This encodes CASGYRVQNTEAFF. This chain joins TRBV5-1 and TRBJ1-1, with a possible D match to TRBD1 (6 bases). Germline V gives CDR1 SGHRS, CDR2 YFSETQ. Trimming removed 7 bases at V and 1 base at J, with 14 bases between. There are 14 residues in the CDR3.

This chain connects TRBV27 to TRBJ2-7, with TRBD2 matching 7 bases. Unmatched junction bases numbered 12, after V lost 8 bases and J lost 2 bases. CDR3 length equals 15 residues. Germline assignment: CDR1 MNHEY and CDR2 SMNVEV (reference sequence). This chain's CDR3 is CASRGLGGVTYEQYF. Written as DNA, the CDR3 is TGTGCCAGCCGGGGGTTGGGGGGGGTTACCTACGAGCAGTACTTC.

The chain has TRBV5-6 and TRBJ2-3; D is ambiguous. CDR1 and CDR2 from the germline V gene are SGHDT and YYEEEE. The CDR3 is 17 amino acids. V was pared by 5 bases and J by 1 base, with 20 bases between. CDR3 coding DNA: TGTGCCAGCAGGCGTATTATAGTTTCGGTCGGCACAGATACGCAGTATTTT. It translates to CASRRIIVSVGTDTQYF.

The gene calls are TRBV4-1 and TRBJ2-7, with TRBD1 matching over 8 bases. Losses at the gene ends were 2 bases for V and 2 bases for J; bases not matched to a gene: 2. The CDR3 contains 14 residues. CDR1 MGHRA and CDR2 YSYEKL come from the germline V gene. The CDR3 region is CASSQTGGPYEQYF. The CDR3 region has the DNA TGCGCCAGCAGCCAAACAGGGGGTCCCTACGAGCAGTACTTC.

This clone was detected a few times. The chain is built from TRBV15 and TRBJ1-6; D unclear. Germline CDR1 and CDR2: LNHNV and YYDKDF (reference sequence). The CDR3 length is 14 residues. V lost 0 bases to trimming and J lost 7 bases, with 7 bases between them. The CDR3 DNA reads TGTGCCACCAGCAGAGATCCCCAGAATTCACCCCTCCACTTT. It is translated as CATSRDPQNSPLHF.

In regard to this clone: This CDR3 is also generated by other DNA sequences in the sample. V and J are TRBV7-9 and TRBJ2-7; D is unclear. Trimming took off 4 bases at V and 0 bases at J, with 7 bases between the two ends. Germline-derived CDR1 and CDR2 are SEHNR and FQNEAQ (reference sequence). The CDR3 length is 13 residues. CDR3 protein: CASSSPSSYEQYF. CDR3 sequence (DNA): TGTGCCAGCAGCTCGCCTAGCTCCTACGAGCAGTACTTC.

This rearrangement joins TRBV18 to TRBJ1-2; TRBD1 aligns across 11 bases. The trim removed 5 bases at V and 1 base at J, leaving 6 bases unmatched. This CDR3 comprises 16 residues. Germline V lookup: CDR1 KGHSH, CDR2 LQKENI. The CDR3 protein is CASSDSGTGGNYGYTF. In DNA, the CDR3 is TGTGCCAGCTCAGATTCCGGGACAGGGGGTAACTATGGCTACACCTTC.

This clone was counted between two and nine times. This rearrangement joins TRBV6-4 to TRBJ1-1, with a tentative D call TRBD1 (6 bases). The CDR3 runs to 15 residues. The V gene's germline CDR1 is MRHNA and CDR2 SNTAGT. Trimming cost V 11 bases and J 4 bases, with 23 bases left between them. CDR3 amino acids: CAQNRDTRARTEAFF. CDR3 DNA sequence: TGTGCCCAAAACCGGGACACCCGAGCCCGCACTGAAGCTTTCTTT.

The V gene is TRBV6-1, the J gene TRBJ2-1, with 14 bases aligning to TRBD2. Germline CDR1 reads MNHNS; CDR2 reads SASEGT. V dropped 3 bases and J dropped 3; count of bases not matched to a gene: 1. There are 16 residues in the CDR3. This CDR3 reads CASSEGLAGVYNEQFF. In nucleotides, the CDR3 is TGTGCCAGCAGTGAGGGACTAGCGGGGGTCTACAATGAGCAGTTCTTC.

V usage is TRBV20-1 and J usage is TRBJ2-7; D perhaps matches TRBD2 (6 bases). Germline CDR1 DFQATT, CDR2 SNEGSKA (reference sequence). The V gene lost 6 bases and the J gene lost 7 bases, with 13 bases spanning the gap. The CDR3 runs to 11 residues. CDR3 loop: CSATRAGEQYF. CDR3 nucleotides: TGCAGTGCAACCCGGGCGGGAGAGCAGTACTTC.